The 15 T cell receptor beta chains listed next were all sequenced from one sample in a study of blood T cell repertoires in COVID-19. Generated by immunoSEQ multiplex PCR, the TCRdb table keeps only in-frame clones and is missing some. Here the sample spans roughly 200,000 clones, around 83% being singletons. Source material: peripheral blood. The receptors were sampled from a woman aged 80 or over with acute or convalescent COVID-19.

This chain links TRBV7-9 with TRBJ2-4, with TRBD1 matching 10 bases. V lost 1 base and J lost 8; bases outside the gene matches: 11. The CDR3 is made up of 17 amino acids. Germline CDR1 is SEHNR and CDR2 is FQNEAQ (reference sequence). The CDR3 sequence: CASSLGGDRGRLDIQYF. In DNA, the CDR3 is TGTGCCAGCAGCTTAGGGGGGGACAGGGGCCGCCTCGACATTCAGTACTTC.

The genes are TRBV5-1 and TRBJ2-4, with D tentatively TRBD2 (5 bases). The germline V and J ends were trimmed by 2 bases and 4 bases, with 7 bases remaining between them. Looked up from germline, CDR1 is SGHRS and CDR2 is YFSETQ. This CDR3 is 13 amino acids long. CDR3 in amino acids: CASSFGLKNIQYF. The CDR3 DNA reads TGCGCCAGCAGCTTCGGACTGAAAAACATTCAGTACTTC. The full variable domain, rest sourced from reference TRBV5-1 and TRBJ2-4, is KAGVTQTPRYLIKTRGQQVTLSCSPISGHRSVSWYQQTPGQGLQFLFEYFSETQRNKGNFPGRFSGRQFSNSRSEMNVSTLELGDSALYLCASSFGLKNIQYFGAGTRLSVL.

The chain employs TRBV7-8 and TRBJ1-6, with 8 nucleotides matching TRBD1. Germline V gene sequence: CDR1 SGHVS, CDR2 FQNEAQ. V lost 2 bases to trimming and J lost 9 bases; unmatched junction nucleotides: 6. The CDR3 length is 15 residues. Here the CDR3 DNA reads TGTGCCAGCAGCTTAAGAGCAGGGGGCACTTCACCCCTCCACTTT. Its protein is CASSLRAGGTSPLHF.

The rearrangement links TRBV29-1 to TRBJ1-2; TRBD1 matches at 9 bases. This CDR3 is 13 amino acids long. V shed 6 bases and J 6 bases; nucleotides not matched to a gene: 8. Germline V gives CDR1 SQVTM, CDR2 ANQGSEA. The CDR3 region is CSVKGQGKDGYTF. The CDR3 nucleotides read TGCAGCGTGAAGGGACAGGGCAAGGATGGCTACACCTTC.

This chain links TRBV9 with TRBJ2-3, with TRBD2 as a possible D gene (6 bases). The CDR3 runs to 16 residues. CDR1 SGDLS and CDR2 YYNGEE come from the germline V gene. The V end lost 3 bases, the J end lost 2 bases, and 16 bases lay between the germline ends. CDR3 residues: CASSAQEGPNTDTQYF. CDR3 in DNA: TGTGCCAGCAGCGCCCAGGAGGGGCCTAACACAGATACGCAGTATTTT.

This clone was seen a handful of times. The rearrangement links TRBV5-4 to TRBJ2-2; D is perhaps TRBD2 (6 bases). This CDR3 is 16 amino acids long. CDR1 and CDR2 from the germline V gene are SGHNT and YYREEE (reference sequence). V dropped 6 bases and J dropped 0 bases, with 15 bases sitting between them. CDR3 region: CASKAFGGSNTGELFF. The CDR3 DNA follows: TGTGCCAGCAAAGCTTTCGGGGGTTCGAACACCGGGGAGCTGTTTTTT.

V is TRBV7-9 and J is TRBJ1-5; D unresolved. The V gene's germline CDR1 is SEHNR and CDR2 FQNEAQ (reference sequence). The CDR3 extends over 12 amino acids. The V and J ends lost 3 bases and 4 bases respectively, with 4 bases between them. The CDR3 region has the DNA TGTGCCAGCAGCTTTGTAAATCAGCCCCAGCATTTT. Its protein product is CASSFVNQPQHF.

The rearrangement joins TRBV7-9 to TRBJ2-7, with 8 bases aligning to TRBD1. The CDR3 is made up of 15 amino acids. Germline lookup yields CDR1 SEHNR and CDR2 FQNEAQ (reference sequence). Unmatched junction bases numbered 8, after V lost 5 bases and J lost 2 bases. The chain's CDR3 is CASSPRTGRTYEQYF. CDR3 nucleotide sequence: TGTGCCAGCAGCCCTAGGACAGGGCGTACCTACGAGCAGTACTTC. The variable domain in full, completed from reference TRBV7-9 and TRBJ2-7, reads DTGVSQNPRHKITKRGQNVTFRCDPISEHNRLYWYRQTLGQGPEFLTYFQNEAQLEKSRLLSDRFSAERPKGSFSTLEIQRTEQGDSAMYLCASSPRTGRTYEQYFGPGTRLTVT.

J is TRBJ1-6 and V is TRBV5-4, with 7 bases lining up with TRBD1. From germline, CDR1 is SGHNT and CDR2 YYREEE (reference sequence). CDR3 length: 17 amino acids. Losses at the gene ends were 5 bases for V and 0 bases for J; bases not matched to a gene: 8. CDR3 DNA sequence: TGTGCCAGCAGATCCGGGACAGAGAGCTCCTATAATTCACCCCTCCACTTT. Protein product: CASRSGTESSYNSPLHF.

The rearrangement uses TRBV27 and TRBJ1-1, with 12 bases identical to TRBD1. This CDR3 region has 17 residues. The J segment lost 1 base and the V segment lost 3 bases, leaving 6 bases of the junction unmatched. Germline assignment: CDR1 MNHEY and CDR2 SMNVEV (reference sequence). The CDR3 loop is CASSFRDRGRRNTEAFF. The CDR3 region has the DNA TGTGCCAGCAGTTTCAGGGACAGGGGGCGTCGGAACACTGAAGCTTTCTTT.

The chain couples TRBV19 to TRBJ1-2; 8 positions agree with TRBD1. The junction had 10 bases not matched to a gene; V was cut back by 7 bases and J by 6 bases. The CDR3 totals 14 residues. CDR1 is LNHDA and CDR2 is SQIVND in the germline V gene (reference sequence). The CDR3 coding sequence is TGTGCCAGTAAAGCGGACAGGGAGAGACATGGCTACACCTTC. It yields the protein CASKADRERHGYTF.

The CDR3 sequence: CASSFTGIYGYTF. DNA of the CDR3: TGTGCCAGCAGCTTTACAGGAATCTATGGCTACACCTTC. The V call is TRBV5-6, the J call TRBJ1-2; TRBD1 might be the D (5 bases). There are 13 residues in the CDR3. V was pared by 2 bases and J by 4 bases, with 9 bases between. The V gene's germline CDR1 is SGHDT and CDR2 YYEEEE.

In DNA, the CDR3 is TGTGCCAGCACCGGGGAGAGGTGGGATGGAAAACTGTTTTTT. Translated: CASTGERWDGKLFF. The J gene is TRBJ1-4, the V gene TRBV2; D gene uncertain. The germline V gene encodes CDR1 SNHLY and CDR2 FYNNEI. There are 14 residues in the CDR3. The V end lost 7 bases, the J end lost 10 bases, and 19 bases lay between the germline ends.

The J gene is TRBJ1-1, the V gene TRBV18, with D unresolved. Germline CDR1 and CDR2: KGHSH and LQKENI. The V gene lost 6 bases and the J gene lost 4 bases, with 15 bases spanning the gap. The CDR3 is 14 residues long. For the CDR3, the DNA is TGTGCCAGCTCTAGGGAAGGCGAGGGCACTGAAGCTTTCTTT. It translates to CASSREGEGTEAFF.

The chain combines TRBV18 with TRBJ2-1, with TRBD1 as a possible D gene (5 bases). The CDR3 contains 14 residues. Between the trimmed V and J ends, which lost 3 bases and 4 bases, there was a span of 10 bases. Per germline, CDR1 KGHSH and CDR2 LQKENI. CDR3 sequence (DNA): TGTGCCAGCTCACCTTGGCAGGGTTACAATGAGCAGTTCTTC. Amino acid sequence: CASSPWQGYNEQFF.